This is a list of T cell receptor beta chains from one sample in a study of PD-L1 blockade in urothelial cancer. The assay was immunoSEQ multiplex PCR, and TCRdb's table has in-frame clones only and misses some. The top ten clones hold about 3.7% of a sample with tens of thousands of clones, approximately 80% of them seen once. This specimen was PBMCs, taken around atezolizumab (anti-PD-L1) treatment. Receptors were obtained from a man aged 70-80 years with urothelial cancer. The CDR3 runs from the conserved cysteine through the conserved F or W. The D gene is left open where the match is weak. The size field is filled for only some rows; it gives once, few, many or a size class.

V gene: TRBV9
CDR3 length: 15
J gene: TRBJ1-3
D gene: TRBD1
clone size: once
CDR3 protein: CASSVGQGEGNTIYF
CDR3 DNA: TGTGCCAGCAGCGTAGGGCAGGGGGAGGGAAACACCATATATTTT

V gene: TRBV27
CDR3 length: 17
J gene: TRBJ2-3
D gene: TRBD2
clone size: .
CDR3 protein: CASSLGLAGGTPDTQYF
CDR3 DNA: TGTGCCAGCAGCCTGGGACTAGCGGGAGGGACCCCAGATACGCAGTATTTT

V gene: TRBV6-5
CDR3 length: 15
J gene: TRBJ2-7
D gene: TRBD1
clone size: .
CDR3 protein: CASSVGQTKTYEQYF
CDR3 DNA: TGTGCCAGCAGTGTGGGACAGACCAAGACCTACGAGCAGTACTTC

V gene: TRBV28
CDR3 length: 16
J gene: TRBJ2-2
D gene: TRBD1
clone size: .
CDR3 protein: CASSLGTGGGNGELFF
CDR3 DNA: TGTGCCAGCAGTTTAGGGACAGGGGGTGGAAACGGGGAGCTGTTTTTT

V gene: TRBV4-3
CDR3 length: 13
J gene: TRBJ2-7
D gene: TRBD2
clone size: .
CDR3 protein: CASSQDWGGEQYF
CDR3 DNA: TGCGCCAGCAGCCAAGATTGGGGGGGGGAGCAGTACTTC

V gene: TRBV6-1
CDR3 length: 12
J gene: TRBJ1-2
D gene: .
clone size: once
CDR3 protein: CASSYYSYGYTF
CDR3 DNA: TGTGCCAGCAGTTATTACAGCTATGGCTACACCTTC

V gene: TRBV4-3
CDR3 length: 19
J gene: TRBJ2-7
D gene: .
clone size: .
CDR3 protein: CASSQFNSPGDPWTYEQYF
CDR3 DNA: TGCGCCAGCAGCCAATTCAACAGCCCAGGGGACCCATGGACCTACGAGCAGTACTTC

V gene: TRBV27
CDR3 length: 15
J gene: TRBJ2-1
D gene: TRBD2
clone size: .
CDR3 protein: CASSPLAGKGNEQFF
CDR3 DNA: TGTGCCAGCTCCCCCCTAGCGGGGAAGGGGAATGAGCAGTTCTTC

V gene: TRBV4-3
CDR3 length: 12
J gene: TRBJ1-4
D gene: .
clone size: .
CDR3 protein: CASSQDREKLFF
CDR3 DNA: TGCGCCAGCAGCCAAGATCGTGAAAAACTGTTTTTT

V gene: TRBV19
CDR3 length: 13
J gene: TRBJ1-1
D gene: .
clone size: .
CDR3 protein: CASRSAQNTEAFF
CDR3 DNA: TGTGCCAGTAGGAGCGCGCAGAACACTGAAGCTTTCTTT

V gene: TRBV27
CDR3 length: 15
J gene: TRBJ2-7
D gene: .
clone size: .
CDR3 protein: CASSLVAGRGYEQYF
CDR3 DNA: TGTGCCAGCAGTTTAGTTGCAGGAAGAGGGTACGAGCAGTACTTC

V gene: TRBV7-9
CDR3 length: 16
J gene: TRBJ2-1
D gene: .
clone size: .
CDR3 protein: CASSSPRETDNNEQFF
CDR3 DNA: TGTGCCAGCAGCTCACCCCGTGAGACAGATAACAATGAGCAGTTCTTC

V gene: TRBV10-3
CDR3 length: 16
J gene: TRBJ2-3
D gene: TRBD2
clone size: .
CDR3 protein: CAISEATSVSTDTQYF
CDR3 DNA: TGTGCCATCAGTGAGGCAACTAGCGTAAGCACAGATACGCAGTATTTT

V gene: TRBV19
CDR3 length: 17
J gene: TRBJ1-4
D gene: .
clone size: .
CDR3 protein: CASSSPGQGTTNEKLFF
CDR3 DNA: TGTGCCAGTAGTAGCCCGGGCCAGGGGACAACTAATGAAAAACTGTTTTTT

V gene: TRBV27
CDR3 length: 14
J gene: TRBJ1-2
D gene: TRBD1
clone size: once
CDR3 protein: CASSATRGRDGYTF
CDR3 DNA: TGTGCCAGCAGCGCGACCAGGGGGCGCGATGGCTACACCTTC

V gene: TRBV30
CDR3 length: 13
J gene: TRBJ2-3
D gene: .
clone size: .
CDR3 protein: CASPGLETDTQYF
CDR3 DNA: TGTGCCTCGCCGGGACTGGAGACAGATACGCAGTATTTT

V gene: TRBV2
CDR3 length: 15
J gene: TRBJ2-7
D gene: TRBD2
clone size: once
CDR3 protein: CASSEELAGYREQYF
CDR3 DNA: TGTGCCAGCAGTGAAGAACTAGCGGGATATCGCGAGCAGTACTTC

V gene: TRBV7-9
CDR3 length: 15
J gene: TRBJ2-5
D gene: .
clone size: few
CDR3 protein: CASSLPQGNQETQYF
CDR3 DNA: TGTGCCAGCAGCTTACCCCAGGGGAACCAAGAGACCCAGTACTTC

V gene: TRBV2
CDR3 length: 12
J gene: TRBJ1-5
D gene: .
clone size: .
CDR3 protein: CASSVGSQPQHF
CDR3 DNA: TGTGCCAGCAGTGTTGGGAGTCAGCCCCAGCATTTT

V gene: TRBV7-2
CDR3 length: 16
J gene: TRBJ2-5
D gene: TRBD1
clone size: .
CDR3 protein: CASSVSGTGGQETQYF
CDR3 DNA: TGTGCCAGCAGCGTCTCCGGGACAGGGGGCCAAGAGACCCAGTACTTC

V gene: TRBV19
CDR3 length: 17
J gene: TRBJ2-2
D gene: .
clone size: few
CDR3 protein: CASRYARGRTNTGELFF
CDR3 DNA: TGTGCCAGTAGATACGCGAGAGGGAGAACGAACACCGGGGAGCTGTTTTTT

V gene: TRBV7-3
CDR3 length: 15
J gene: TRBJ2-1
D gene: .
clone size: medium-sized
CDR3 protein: CASSLGGPPYNEQFF
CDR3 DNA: TGTGCCAGCAGCTTAGGAGGGCCTCCCTACAATGAGCAGTTCTTC

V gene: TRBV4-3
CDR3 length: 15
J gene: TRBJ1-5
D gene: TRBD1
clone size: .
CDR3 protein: CASSPDRASNQPQHF
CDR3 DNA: TGCGCCAGCAGCCCGGACAGGGCTAGCAATCAGCCCCAGCATTTT

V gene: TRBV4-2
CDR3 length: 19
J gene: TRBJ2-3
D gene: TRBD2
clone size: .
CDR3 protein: CASSQDKGSGRRGADTQYF
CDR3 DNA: TGTGCCAGCAGCCAAGACAAGGGTAGCGGGAGAAGGGGAGCAGATACGCAGTATTTT

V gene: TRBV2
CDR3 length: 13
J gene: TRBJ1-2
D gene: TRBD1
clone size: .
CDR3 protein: CASSPGQNYGYTF
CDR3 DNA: TGTGCCAGCAGCCCGGGACAGAACTATGGCTACACCTTC

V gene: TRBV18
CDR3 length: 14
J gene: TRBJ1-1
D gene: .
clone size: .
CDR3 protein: CASSSDGGNTEAFF
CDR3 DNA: TGTGCCAGCTCATCGGACGGGGGGAACACTGAAGCTTTCTTT

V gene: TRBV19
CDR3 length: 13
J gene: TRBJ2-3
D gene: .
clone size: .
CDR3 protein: CASSPSGTDTQYF
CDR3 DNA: TGTGCCAGTAGTCCCTCGGGGACAGATACGCAGTATTTT

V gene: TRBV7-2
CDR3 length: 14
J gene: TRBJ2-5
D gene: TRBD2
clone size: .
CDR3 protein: CASKAGGPQETQYF
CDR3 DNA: TGTGCCAGCAAGGCGGGGGGACCCCAAGAGACCCAGTACTTC

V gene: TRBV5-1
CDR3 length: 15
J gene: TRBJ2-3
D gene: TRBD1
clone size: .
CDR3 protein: CASSRDRGYADTQYF
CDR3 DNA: TGCGCCAGCAGCCGGGACAGGGGTTACGCAGATACGCAGTATTTT

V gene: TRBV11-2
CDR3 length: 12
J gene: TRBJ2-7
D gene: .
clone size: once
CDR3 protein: CASSKRPYEQYF
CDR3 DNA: TGTGCCAGCAGCAAGCGGCCGTACGAGCAGTACTTC

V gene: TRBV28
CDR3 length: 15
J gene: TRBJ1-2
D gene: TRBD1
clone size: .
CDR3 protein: CASRITTGRNYGYTF
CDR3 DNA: TGTGCCAGCAGGATAACGACAGGGAGGAACTATGGCTACACCTTC

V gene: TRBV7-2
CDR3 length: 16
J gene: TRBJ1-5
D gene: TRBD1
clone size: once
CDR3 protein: CASSPYGTGLGQPQHF
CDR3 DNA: TGTGCCAGCAGCCCCTACGGGACAGGGCTAGGTCAGCCCCAGCATTTT

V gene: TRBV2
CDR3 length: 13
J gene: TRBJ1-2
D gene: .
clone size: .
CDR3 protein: CASSVTGLRGYTF
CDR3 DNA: TGTGCCAGCAGTGTTACGGGGTTGAGGGGCTACACCTTC

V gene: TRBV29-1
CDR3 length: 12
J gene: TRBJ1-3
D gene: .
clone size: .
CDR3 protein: CSARDSGNTIYF
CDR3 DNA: TGCAGCGCCCGGGACTCTGGAAACACCATATATTTT

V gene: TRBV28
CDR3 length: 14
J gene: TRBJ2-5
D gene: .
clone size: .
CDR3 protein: CASRTRRDQETQYF
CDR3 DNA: TGTGCCAGCAGGACGCGCAGGGACCAAGAGACCCAGTACTTC

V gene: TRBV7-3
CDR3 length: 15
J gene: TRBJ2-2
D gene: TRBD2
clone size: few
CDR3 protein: CASSSSGRGPGELFF
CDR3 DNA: TGTGCCAGCAGCTCTAGCGGGAGGGGGCCCGGGGAGCTGTTTTTT

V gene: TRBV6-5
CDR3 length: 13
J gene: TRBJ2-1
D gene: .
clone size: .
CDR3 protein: CASSYPGSGEQFF
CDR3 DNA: TGTGCCAGCAGTTACCCGGGGTCGGGTGAGCAGTTCTTC

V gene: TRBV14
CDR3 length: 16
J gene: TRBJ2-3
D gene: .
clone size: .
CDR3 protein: CASSRRPGTRTDTQYF
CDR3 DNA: TGTGCCAGCAGCCGACGTCCCGGGACACGAACAGATACGCAGTATTTT

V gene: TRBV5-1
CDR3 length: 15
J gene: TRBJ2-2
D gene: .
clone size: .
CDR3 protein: CASSFGLTNTGELFF
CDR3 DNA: TGCGCCAGCAGCTTCGGACTGACGAACACCGGGGAGCTGTTTTTT

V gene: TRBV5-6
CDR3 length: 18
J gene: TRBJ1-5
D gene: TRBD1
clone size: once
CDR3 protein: CASSFGTGGMRIDQPQHF
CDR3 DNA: TGTGCCAGCAGCTTCGGGACAGGGGGCATGAGAATCGATCAGCCCCAGCATTTT

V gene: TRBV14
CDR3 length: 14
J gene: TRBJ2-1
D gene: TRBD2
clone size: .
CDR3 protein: CASSQGGLAGIQFF
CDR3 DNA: TGTGCCAGCAGCCAAGGTGGGCTAGCGGGAATTCAGTTCTTC

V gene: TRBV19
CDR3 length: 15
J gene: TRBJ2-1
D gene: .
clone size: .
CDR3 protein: CASSIQGLTGQEQFF
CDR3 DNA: TGTGCCAGTAGTATCCAGGGCTTAACCGGGCAGGAGCAGTTCTTC

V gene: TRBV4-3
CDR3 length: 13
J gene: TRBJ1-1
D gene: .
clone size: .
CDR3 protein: CASSLLADTEAFF
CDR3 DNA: TGCGCCAGCAGCCTTTTGGCGGACACTGAAGCTTTCTTT

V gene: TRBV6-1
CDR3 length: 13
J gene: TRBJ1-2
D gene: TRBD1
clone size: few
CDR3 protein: CASTDRGRSGYTF
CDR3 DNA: TGTGCCAGCACTGACAGGGGTCGAAGTGGCTACACCTTC

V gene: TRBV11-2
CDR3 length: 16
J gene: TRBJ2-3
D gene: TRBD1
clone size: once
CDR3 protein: CASSLGDRAGTDTQYF
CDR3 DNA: TGTGCCAGCAGCTTAGGGGACAGGGCGGGCACAGATACGCAGTATTTT

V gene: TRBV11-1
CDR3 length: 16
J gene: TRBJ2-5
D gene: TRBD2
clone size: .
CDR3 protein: CASSLRTSGNQETQYF
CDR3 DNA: TGTGCCAGCAGCTTACGGACTAGCGGAAACCAAGAGACCCAGTACTTC

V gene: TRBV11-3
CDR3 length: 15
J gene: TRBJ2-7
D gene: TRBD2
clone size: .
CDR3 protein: CASSPTSGRHYEQYF
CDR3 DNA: TGTGCCAGCAGCCCGACTAGCGGGAGACACTACGAGCAGTACTTC